Shown below are 30 T cell receptor beta chains from a single sample sequenced in a study of shared clonotypes between healthy human individuals. Measured with immunoSEQ multiplex PCR; TCRdb has only the in-frame clones, and not every one. The sample holds 2 million to 3 million clones, 93% seen once. Sequenced input: naive CD4+ T cells from PBMCs. The subset was: CD45RA+ positively selected. The receptors were sampled from a man aged 18-30 years in good health. Some clones in this sample may be carry-over from other donors' samples.

The V gene is TRBV2, the J gene TRBJ1-4; TRBD1 matches at 8 bases. Germline V lookup: CDR1 SNHLY, CDR2 FYNNEI. The CDR3 runs 14 residues. V dropped 6 bases and J dropped 8; count of bases not matched to a gene: 8. The CDR3 nucleotides read TGTGCCAGCAGAATGACAGGGGCTGTGGAAAAACTGTTTTTT. The encoded protein is CASRMTGAVEKLFF.

The chain joins TRBV7-2 to TRBJ2-7; D is ambiguous. This CDR3 is 11 amino acids long. Trimming took off 2 bases at V and 6 bases at J, with 5 bases between the two ends. Germline V gene sequence: CDR1 SGHTA, CDR2 FQGNSA. Here the CDR3 reads CASSLQFEQYF. The DNA of the CDR3 is TGTGCCAGCAGCTTACAGTTCGAGCAGTACTTC.

The chain uses TRBV5-4 and TRBJ1-5; D unclear. The CDR3 length is 13 residues. Trimming pared 2 bases from V and 3 bases from J, leaving 6 bases between. CDR1 and CDR2 (germline): SGHNT, YYREEE (reference sequence). CDR3 sequence: CASSFEINQPQHF. CDR3 sequence (DNA): TGTGCCAGCAGCTTTGAGATCAATCAGCCCCAGCATTTT.

This clone has a single count. This sequence joins TRBV19 and TRBJ2-2; no clear D. Germline V gene sequence: CDR1 LNHDA, CDR2 SQIVND (reference sequence). The V gene lost 5 bases and the J gene lost 1 base, with 17 bases spanning the gap. This CDR3 is 17 amino acids long. The CDR3 DNA is TGTGCCAGTAGTTGGGCGTCGGTGACCTGGAACACCGGGGAGCTGTTTTTT. Its protein is CASSWASVTWNTGELFF.

The chain uses TRBV5-4 and TRBJ2-1; 8 bases align to TRBD2. The germline V gene encodes CDR1 SGHNT and CDR2 YYREEE (reference sequence). V dropped 4 bases and J dropped 3; count of bases not matched to a gene: 6. CDR3 length: 15 residues. The CDR3 DNA reads as TGTGCCAGCAGCCCCCGGGCGGGAGGCTACAATGAGCAGTTCTTC. Amino acid sequence: CASSPRAGGYNEQFF. Together with reference TRBV5-4 and TRBJ2-1, the CDR3 gives the full variable domain: ETGVTQSPTHLIKTRGQQVTLRCSSQSGHNTVSWYQQALGQGPQFIFQYYREEENGRGNFPPRFSGLQFPNYSSELNVNALELDDSALYLCASSPRAGGYNEQFFGPGTRLTVL.

To note about this clone: At one boundary the junction diverges from the germline segment, which might be a read error. The chain is built from TRBV7-9 and TRBJ2-3; D remains unclear. CDR1 is SEHNR, CDR2 FQNEAQ, per germline (reference sequence). The CDR3 runs to 15 residues. The CDR3 nucleotides are TGTGCCAGCAGCTTAGCGACCAGTAGCACAGATACACAGTATTTT. Its translation: CASSLATSSTDTQYF.

The V and J genes are TRBV6-5 and TRBJ2-7; D remains unclear. This CDR3 is 14 amino acids long. Germline lookup yields CDR1 MNHEY and CDR2 SVGAGI. The ends were cut back, 0 bases at V and 0 bases at J, with 6 bases in the middle. The CDR3 nucleotides are TGTGCCAGCAGTTACTCGAAGTACTCCTACGAGCAGTACTTC. Translating gives CASSYSKYSYEQYF.

On this clone itself: The sample carries other DNA sequences with the same CDR3. V and J are TRBV5-1 and TRBJ2-5, with 9 bases aligning to TRBD1. V was clipped by 3 bases and J by 4 bases; unmatched bases: 4. The CDR3 has 14 amino acids. Germline assignment: CDR1 SGHRS and CDR2 YFSETQ. CDR3 sequence reads: CASSSTGGRETQYF. Here the CDR3 DNA reads TGCGCCAGCAGCTCGACAGGGGGAAGAGAGACCCAGTACTTC.

The V call is TRBV2, the J call TRBJ1-6; the match to TRBD1 covers 7 bases. CDR1 is SNHLY and CDR2 is FYNNEI in the germline V gene. The CDR3 consists of 14 residues. V gave up 4 bases and J gave up 7 bases; unmatched junction bases: 4. The CDR3 DNA reads as TGTGCCAGCAGTGTTGCAGGGGGGAATTCACCCCTCCACTTT. Protein: CASSVAGGNSPLHF.

The V call is TRBV7-3, the J call TRBJ2-4; weak D call: TRBD1 (5 bases). Trimming shortened V by 5 bases and J by 6 bases, and 20 bases separated the two germline ends. The length of the CDR3 is 16 residues. Germline V lookup: CDR1 SGHTA, CDR2 FQGTGA. The CDR3 DNA is TGTGCCAGCAGCCATTTAAGGCAGGACAACATAAACATTCAGTACTTC. Translating it yields CASSHLRQDNINIQYF.

The chain carries TRBV5-1 and TRBJ2-3, with 12 positions matching TRBD2. With V trimmed by 0 bases and J by 2 bases, 4 bases remained unmatched. There are 17 residues in the CDR3. Germline CDR1 and CDR2: SGHRS and YFSETQ. The CDR3 sequence is CASSLGWTSGITDTQYF. CDR3 nucleotide sequence: TGCGCCAGCAGCTTGGGCTGGACTAGCGGGATCACAGATACGCAGTATTTT.

In this sample, this clone turned up a few times. The chain has TRBV9 and TRBJ1-1; TRBD1 aligns across 7 bases. CDR3 length: 15 residues. Per the germline V gene, CDR1 is SGDLS and CDR2 is YYNGEE. The V segment lost 4 bases and the J segment 6 bases; nucleotides outside the gene matches: 12. CDR3 sequence (DNA): TGTGCCAGCAGCCCCCAGGGGCACAGGGGATCTGAAGCTTTCTTT. This translates into CASSPQGHRGSEAFF.

This chain joins TRBV7-6 and TRBJ1-1, with TRBD1 as a possible D gene (5 bases). This CDR3 has 13 residues. Trimming took off 6 bases at V and 7 bases at J, with 15 bases between the two ends. Germline V gene data show CDR1 as SGHVS and CDR2 as FNYEAQ. CDR3 sequence reads: CASRVPGRGEAFF. The CDR3 bases are TGTGCCAGCAGGGTACCGGGGAGGGGTGAAGCTTTCTTT.

For this clone: Different DNA sequences within this sample yield the same CDR3. The chain carries TRBV6-1 and TRBJ1-1; D call uncertain. The CDR3 is 13 residues long. CDR1 is MNHNS, CDR2 SASEGT, per germline. Between the trimmed V and J ends, which lost 4 bases and 1 base, there was a span of 7 bases. The CDR3 sequence is CASSALANTEAFF. The CDR3 nucleotides are TGTGCCAGCAGTGCCCTGGCGAACACTGAAGCTTTCTTT.

CDR3 sequence: CASSRTGSYNEQFF. The CDR3 coding sequence is TGCGCCAGCAGTAGGACAGGGTCCTACAATGAGCAGTTCTTC. The rearrangement uses TRBV5-1 and TRBJ2-1; TRBD1 aligns across 8 bases. In germline, CDR1 is SGHRS, CDR2 YFSETQ. This CDR3 contains 14 residues. V gave up 5 bases and J gave up 1 base; unmatched junction bases: 2.

V is TRBV15 and J is TRBJ2-7; D not certain. CDR1 is LNHNV and CDR2 is YYDKDF in the germline V gene (reference sequence). The CDR3 totals 13 residues. V dropped 0 bases and J dropped 3 bases, with 6 bases sitting between them. CDR3: CATSRDQVYEQYF. CDR3 DNA: TGTGCCACCAGCAGAGATCAGGTCTACGAGCAGTACTTC.

V and J are TRBV25-1 and TRBJ1-2; no firm D call. V was clipped by 6 bases and J by 5 bases, with 7 bases between them. The CDR3 runs 11 residues. Germline CDR1 MGHDK, CDR2 SYGVNS. This CDR3 is CASSDFYGYTF. As DNA, the CDR3 is TGTGCCAGCAGCGACTTTTATGGCTACACCTTC.

The chain links TRBV5-4 to TRBJ1-2; D is perhaps TRBD1 (6 bases). Germline CDR1 is SGHNT and CDR2 is YYREEE (reference sequence). Trimming shortened V by 0 bases and J by 9 bases, and 12 bases separated the two germline ends. The CDR3 runs 13 residues. Here the CDR3 reads CASSLDRGGSYTF. The CDR3 DNA is TGTGCCAGCAGCTTGGATAGAGGGGGTAGCTACACCTTC.

A note on this clone: Other DNA sequences in the same sample also yield this CDR3. The chain uses TRBV30 and TRBJ1-6; D is unresolved. Germline V gene sequence: CDR1 GTSNPN, CDR2 SVGIG (reference sequence). CDR3 length: 13 amino acids. V was shortened by 0 bases and J by 7 bases, with 7 bases between the two germline ends. This chain's CDR3 is CAWSVAVNSPLHF. In DNA form, the CDR3 reads TGTGCCTGGAGTGTGGCAGTCAATTCACCCCTCCACTTT.

Only a few counts were recorded for this clone. V and J are TRBV11-1 and TRBJ1-2, with 7 bases lining up with TRBD1. V shed 5 bases and J 4 bases; nucleotides not matched to a gene: 4. This CDR3 contains 13 residues. Germline CDR1 and CDR2: SGHAT and FQDESV (reference sequence). CDR3 protein: CASSPRDSYGYTF. The DNA of the CDR3 is TGTGCCAGCAGCCCCCGGGACAGCTATGGCTACACCTTC.

V gene TRBV7-3 combines with J gene TRBJ2-1; either TRBD1 or TRBD2 may fit D (5 bases each). This CDR3 region has 16 residues. Trimming shortened V by 3 bases and J by 4 bases, and 16 bases separated the two germline ends. Looked up from germline, CDR1 is SGHTA and CDR2 is FQGTGA. The DNA for the CDR3 is TGTGCCAGCAGCTTGCAAAAACTAGGGGCTTACAATGAGCAGTTCTTC. Its translation is CASSLQKLGAYNEQFF.

V and J are TRBV7-3 and TRBJ1-3, with D possibly TRBD1 on 5 matching bases. Trimming pared 4 bases from V and 0 bases from J, leaving 13 bases between. The V gene's germline CDR1 is SGHTA and CDR2 FQGTGA. This CDR3 spans 16 amino acids. The CDR3 loop is CASSSGTPGSGNTIYF. CDR3 sequence (DNA): TGTGCCAGCAGCTCCGGGACTCCCGGCTCTGGAAACACCATATATTTT.

In this sample, this clone turned up once. At the DNA level, this CDR3 is encoded by other sequences in the same sample as well. J is TRBJ2-1 and V is TRBV2, with no clear D. V lost 5 bases, J lost 7 bases, and 9 bases lay in between. The CDR3 runs to 12 residues. Germline lookup yields CDR1 SNHLY and CDR2 FYNNEI. This CDR3 is CASSTSGNEQFF. CDR3 coding DNA: TGTGCCAGCAGTACCAGTGGGAATGAGCAGTTCTTC.

As concerns this clone: Different DNA sequences within this sample yield the same CDR3. The rearrangement uses TRBV6-5 and TRBJ2-2; D is uncertain. Germline lookup yields CDR1 MNHEY and CDR2 SVGAGI. V was trimmed by 0 bases and J by 6 bases, leaving 2 bases between them. The CDR3 sequence is 12 residues long. CDR3 coding DNA: TGTGCCAGCAGTTACTCGCCCGGGGAGCTGTTTTTT. Translating gives CASSYSPGELFF.

This clone was found once. The genes are TRBV19 and TRBJ2-2, with 8 bases matching TRBD1. V was pared by 8 bases and J by 1 base, with 6 bases of the junction left unmatched. Germline CDR1 reads LNHDA; CDR2 reads SQIVND (reference sequence). CDR3 length: 15 amino acids. The CDR3 region is CASFNRGRNTGELFF. The CDR3 DNA sequence: TGTGCCAGTTTTAACAGGGGGAGGAACACCGGGGAGCTGTTTTTT.

V is TRBV5-4 and J is TRBJ2-1; 7 nucleotides match TRBD2. This CDR3 has 14 amino acids. V was clipped by 0 bases and J by 7 bases; unmatched bases: 4. In germline, CDR1 is SGHNT, CDR2 YYREEE (reference sequence). CDR3 DNA sequence: TGTGCCAGCAGCTTGGAAAGCGGGACGAATGAGCAGTTCTTC. Translation gives CASSLESGTNEQFF.

This chain links TRBV7-6 with TRBJ1-4; 8 bases match TRBD1. The CDR3 runs 18 residues. Germline loops: CDR1 SGHVS, CDR2 FNYEAQ. With V trimmed by 3 bases and J by 5 bases, 14 bases remained unmatched. In nucleotides, the CDR3 is TGTGCCAGCAGCTTGCGGGGGGACAGGTTGATTGACAATGAAAAACTGTTTTTT. Translated, it gives CASSLRGDRLIDNEKLFF. Together with reference TRBV7-6 and TRBJ1-4, the CDR3 gives the full variable domain: GAGVSQSPRYKVTKRGQDVALRCDPISGHVSLYWYRQALGQGPEFLTYFNYEAQQDKSGLPNDRFSAERPEGSISTLTIQRTEQRDSAMYRCASSLRGDRLIDNEKLFFGSGTQLSVL.

The rearrangement links TRBV25-1 to TRBJ1-4, with 9 bases that match TRBD1. V was pared by 6 bases and J by 8 bases, with 10 bases of the junction left unmatched. The CDR3 is 15 amino acids. In germline, CDR1 is MGHDK, CDR2 SYGVNS. CDR3 bases: TGTGCCAGCAGGGACACCGGGACAGGGTCGGAAAAACTGTTTTTT. It translates to CASRDTGTGSEKLFF. The full variable domain, rest sourced from reference TRBV25-1 and TRBJ1-4, is EADIYQTPRYLVIGTGKKITLECSQTMGHDKMYWYQQDPGMELHLIHYSYGVNSTEKGDLSSESTVSRIRTEHFPLTLESARPSHTSQYLCASRDTGTGSEKLFFGSGTQLSVL.

The rearrangement links TRBV11-3 to TRBJ2-3; 12 bases fit TRBD1. The CDR3 sequence is 15 residues long. Per the germline V gene, CDR1 is SGHNT and CDR2 is YENEEA. V dropped 5 bases and J dropped 4; count of bases not matched to a gene: 4. The CDR3 is CASSRGQGASDTQYF. The DNA of the CDR3 is TGTGCCAGCAGCCGGGGACAGGGGGCTTCAGATACGCAGTATTTT.

The rearrangement joins TRBV6-1 to TRBJ2-1; 9 nucleotides match TRBD2. The CDR3 contains 17 residues. V lost 4 bases and J lost 2; bases outside the gene matches: 9. The germline V gene encodes CDR1 MNHNS and CDR2 SASEGT. The CDR3 reads CASSAVSGGRAYNEQFF. As DNA, the CDR3 is TGTGCCAGCAGTGCCGTATCTGGCGGGAGGGCCTACAATGAGCAGTTCTTC.